These 26 T cell receptor beta chains share one sample of origin, sequenced in a study of T cell changes during pregnancy in multiple sclerosis. Sequencing used immunoSEQ multiplex PCR; TCRdb keeps in-frame clones, though not all of them. The sample has about 40,000 clones, around 94% seen once. The sequencing here drew on peripheral blood, taken before pregnancy. The receptor set was obtained from a female donor with multiple sclerosis, enrolled in a pregnancy study.

The CDR3 DNA reads TGTGCCAGCAGCGTACAGAACTACGAGCAGTACTTC. Encoded protein: CASSVQNYEQYF. The rearrangement joins TRBV2 to TRBJ2-7; D gene unclear. V lost 6 bases and J 3 bases, leaving 9 bases between the germline ends. The CDR3 sequence is 12 residues long. Germline CDR1 SNHLY, CDR2 FYNNEI.

The V and J genes are TRBV10-3 and TRBJ1-5, with D uncertain. Trimming cost V 0 bases and J 10 bases, with 10 bases left between them. The germline CDR1 and CDR2 sequences are ENHRY and SYGVKD. The CDR3 loop spans 13 amino acids. CDR3 region: CAISESEAKPQHF. CDR3 nucleotide sequence: TGTGCCATCAGTGAGTCTGAGGCCAAACCCCAGCATTTT.

V usage is TRBV18 and J usage is TRBJ1-3, with 7 nucleotides matching TRBD1. Germline V gives CDR1 KGHSH, CDR2 LQKENI. Trimming at V came to 5 bases and at J to 7 bases, leaving 11 bases not matched to a gene. The CDR3 has 15 amino acids. In nucleotides, the CDR3 is TGTGCCAGCTCATCGGAAAGGACAGGAGCCAACACCATATATTTT. Translation: CASSSERTGANTIYF.

The genes are TRBV7-2 and TRBJ2-3; TRBD2 aligns across 7 bases. Germline lookup yields CDR1 SGHTA and CDR2 FQGNSA. V was clipped by 2 bases and J by 4 bases; unmatched bases: 6. There are 15 residues in the CDR3. CDR3 DNA sequence: TGTGCCAGCAGCTTAAGCGGGGACCTCCCAGATACGCAGTATTTT. Residues: CASSLSGDLPDTQYF.

This clone was observed a single time. The chain joins TRBV28 to TRBJ2-1, with D tentatively TRBD2 (5 bases). Germline V gene data show CDR1 as MDHEN and CDR2 as SYDVKM. This CDR3 has 13 residues. V lost 8 bases and J lost 2, with 10 bases in between. The chain's CDR3 is CASSTGTYNEQFF. As DNA, the CDR3 is TGTGCCAGCTCAACGGGGACCTACAATGAGCAGTTCTTC.

The chain couples TRBV5-5 to TRBJ1-1; 12 bases fit TRBD1. The CDR3 sequence is 16 residues long. The junction had 9 bases not matched to a gene; V was cut back by 1 base and J by 8 bases. The V gene's germline CDR1 is SGHKS and CDR2 YYEKEE (reference sequence). CDR3 loop: CASSLLPGTGGVEAFF. The CDR3 DNA sequence: TGTGCCAGCAGCTTGTTGCCCGGGACAGGGGGCGTGGAAGCTTTCTTT.

J is TRBJ2-7 and V is TRBV18, with 7 bases that match TRBD2. Germline assignment: CDR1 KGHSH and CDR2 LQKENI. The V segment lost 3 bases and the J segment 2 bases; nucleotides outside the gene matches: 4. The CDR3 length is 14 residues. The CDR3 bases are TGTGCCAGCTCACCTCCAGCGGGACCCTACGAGCAGTACTTC. Residues: CASSPPAGPYEQYF.

This clone was seen only a few times. The V call is TRBV4-1, the J call TRBJ1-5; possibly TRBD1 for D (6 bases). Per the germline V gene, CDR1 is MGHRA and CDR2 is YSYEKL. Trimming left V 1 base short and J 9 bases short, with 19 bases between. The CDR3 contains 16 residues. CDR3 sequence: CASSQGGRGGDRPQHF. As DNA, the CDR3 is TGCGCCAGCAGCCAAGGAGGCAGGGGAGGGGATCGGCCCCAGCATTTT.

The rearrangement links TRBV6-5 to TRBJ2-4, with 7 bases fitting TRBD2. The CDR3 is made up of 11 amino acids. V was clipped by 4 bases and J by 11 bases; unmatched bases: 2. Germline loops: CDR1 MNHEY, CDR2 SVGAGI. CDR3 protein: CASSSSGVQYF. DNA of the CDR3: TGTGCCAGCAGTTCTAGCGGCGTTCAGTACTTC.

This clone has only one observation. The rearrangement links TRBV5-1 to TRBJ2-7; TRBD1 agrees at 10 bases. Germline CDR1 and CDR2: SGHRS and YFSETQ. Unmatched junction bases numbered 8, after V lost 0 bases and J lost 5 bases. This CDR3 is 16 amino acids long. In nucleotides, the CDR3 is TGCGCCAGCAGCTTGGGTCCCGGGACAGGGGTTGACGAGCAGTACTTC. Its protein product is CASSLGPGTGVDEQYF.

The chain joins TRBV27 to TRBJ2-7; maybe TRBD2 (6 bases). Germline CDR1 is MNHEY and CDR2 is SMNVEV (reference sequence). Trimming took 3 bases from V and 5 from J, leaving 14 bases between them. This CDR3 is built from 14 residues. This chain's CDR3 is CASSFAGPTHEQYF. As DNA, the CDR3 is TGTGCCAGCAGTTTTGCGGGACCCACCCACGAGCAGTACTTC.

The chain couples TRBV6-6 to TRBJ1-4; D might be TRBD1 (6 bases). The germline V gene encodes CDR1 MNHNY and CDR2 SVGAGI (reference sequence). The CDR3 spans 14 residues. The V end was cut by 4 bases, the J end by 8 bases, with 14 bases between. The CDR3, as DNA: TGTGCCAGCAGTTCGGGCAGGGGTGGCGAAAAACTGTTTTTT. Amino acids: CASSSGRGGEKLFF.

The chain uses TRBV5-1 and TRBJ1-3; D unclear. The CDR3 runs to 14 residues. With 3 bases removed from V and 0 bases from J, the gap between germline ends came to 7 bases. Germline V gene data show CDR1 as SGHRS and CDR2 as YFSETQ. The CDR3 is CASSSQSSGNTIYF. The CDR3 DNA sequence: TGCGCCAGCAGCTCACAATCCTCTGGAAACACCATATATTTT.

The chain joins TRBV2 to TRBJ2-3, with 8 bases matching TRBD2. The CDR3 runs to 15 residues. CDR1 is SNHLY, CDR2 FYNNEI, per germline. V gave up 7 bases and J gave up 0 bases; unmatched junction bases: 6. DNA for the CDR3: TGTGCCAGCACGCTGACTAGCGAGAGCACAGATACGCAGTATTTT. Protein: CASTLTSESTDTQYF.

The CDR3, as DNA: TGCGCCAGCAGCTTGGAGGGCGGGGGCAATCAGCCCCAGCATTTT. This translates into CASSLEGGGNQPQHF. The chain uses TRBV5-1 and TRBJ1-5; D is ambiguous. The CDR3 covers 15 residues. The germline gives CDR1 SGHRS, CDR2 YFSETQ. The ends were cut back, 0 bases at V and 2 bases at J, with 9 bases in the middle.

The CDR3 sequence is CATRTSSGTYEQYF. The CDR3 nucleotides read TGTGCCACCAGAACCTCTAGCGGGACCTACGAGCAGTACTTC. The chain uses TRBV27 and TRBJ2-7; 9 bases match TRBD2. CDR3 size: 14 residues. J gave up 2 bases and V 10 bases, and 9 bases lay outside the gene matches. Germline V gene data show CDR1 as MNHEY and CDR2 as SMNVEV (reference sequence).

The chain couples TRBV7-3 to TRBJ1-1; possibly TRBD1 for D (6 bases). The length of the CDR3 is 14 residues. Germline assignment: CDR1 SGHTA and CDR2 FQGTGA. Trimming stripped 5 bases from V and 5 bases from J, with 15 bases between. CDR3 nucleotide sequence: TGTGCCAGCAGCCTGAGCGGGGGCGATACTGAAGCTTTCTTT. This sequence encodes CASSLSGGDTEAFF. Full variable domain (outside the CDR3, taken from reference TRBV7-3 and TRBJ1-1): GAGVSQTPSNKVTEKGKYVELRCDPISGHTALYWYRQSLGQGPEFLIYFQGTGAADDSGLPNDRFFAVRPEGSVSTLKIQRTERGDSAVYLCASSLSGGDTEAFFGQGTRLTVV.

The chain links TRBV6-6 to TRBJ1-2; 8 nucleotides align to TRBD1. Per the germline V gene, CDR1 is MNHNY and CDR2 is SVGAGI (reference sequence). The CDR3 sequence is 15 residues long. The trim removed 6 bases at V and 7 bases at J, leaving 13 bases unmatched. Written as DNA, the CDR3 is TGTGCCAGCAGGGGATCGGACAGGGACTGGGTTGGCTACACCTTC. Amino acids: CASRGSDRDWVGYTF.

This clone was seen just once. V gene TRBV7-9 combines with J gene TRBJ1-1; D is undetermined. The CDR3 runs 13 residues. Germline CDR1 and CDR2: SEHNR and FQNEAQ (reference sequence). V dropped 5 bases and J dropped 3 bases, with 10 bases sitting between them. As DNA, the CDR3 is TGTGCCAGCAGCCTCGGGGAAGACACTGAAGCTTTCTTT. It translates to CASSLGEDTEAFF. The variable domain in full, with the rest retrieved from reference TRBV7-9 and TRBJ1-1, is DTGVSQNPRHKITKRGQNVTFRCDPISEHNRLYWYRQTLGQGPEFLTYFQNEAQLEKSRLLSDRFSAERPKGSFSTLEIQRTEQGDSAMYLCASSLGEDTEAFFGQGTRLTVV.

The rearrangement uses TRBV5-1 and TRBJ2-4; TRBD2 agrees at 11 bases. V shed 4 bases, J shed 0 bases, and the junction held 6 bases outside the gene matches. CDR3 size: 17 residues. Germline V gives CDR1 SGHRS, CDR2 YFSETQ. DNA of the CDR3: TGCGCCAGCAGCCCACTTCTAGCGGGAGGAGCCAAAAACATTCAGTACTTC. Translated, it gives CASSPLLAGGAKNIQYF.

J is TRBJ1-1 and V is TRBV30; 7 positions agree with TRBD1. Germline V CDR1 and CDR2: GTSNPN, SVGIG (reference sequence). The V gene end was trimmed by 4 bases and the J gene end by 4 bases; junction bases not matched to a gene: 6. This CDR3 has 13 residues. The CDR3 is CAWNMDRSTEAFF. The DNA of the CDR3 is TGTGCCTGGAATATGGACAGGAGCACTGAAGCTTTCTTT.

The V call is TRBV30, the J call TRBJ2-7, with 10 bases fitting TRBD2. Germline trimming cut 4 bases from V and 0 bases from J; bases unmatched to any gene: 6. The CDR3 covers 15 residues. CDR1 and CDR2 from the germline V gene are GTSNPN and SVGIG (reference sequence). The CDR3 DNA is TGTGCCTGGACATGGGGACTAGCGAGCTCCTACGAGCAGTACTTC. Residues: CAWTWGLASSYEQYF.

The chain couples TRBV7-8 to TRBJ2-5, with 11 bases identical to TRBD2. Judging by the DNA end, TRBJ2-7 fits better; the J call may be wrong. The germline V gene encodes CDR1 SGHVS and CDR2 FQNEAQ. There are 15 residues in the CDR3. CDR3 protein: CASSSRLAGKYEQYF. The CDR3 nucleotides are TGTGCCAGCAGCTCCCGACTAGCGGGAAAGTACGAGCAGTACTTC.

The chain is built from TRBV5-6 and TRBJ1-6; D remains ambiguous. Germline CDR1 reads SGHDT; CDR2 reads YYEEEE. The length of the CDR3 is 14 residues. Trimming cost V 5 bases and J 3 bases, with 9 bases left between them. CDR3: CASSRSLYNSPLHF. In DNA, the CDR3 is TGTGCCAGCAGTCGTTCCCTCTATAATTCACCCCTCCACTTT.

The chain links TRBV27 to TRBJ2-7, with 7 bases lining up with TRBD2. This CDR3 has 15 residues. V gave up 1 base and J gave up 3 bases; unmatched junction bases: 6. Germline CDR1 reads MNHEY; CDR2 reads SMNVEV (reference sequence). The CDR3 DNA is TGTGCCAGCAGTTTATTCGGCGGGAGTTTCTACGAGCAGTACTTC. Protein product: CASSLFGGSFYEQYF.

The V call is TRBV5-6, the J call TRBJ2-7; 7 nucleotides line up with TRBD1. The CDR3 contains 16 residues. Germline V gene sequence: CDR1 SGHDT, CDR2 YYEEEE. V lost 2 bases to trimming and J lost 2 bases; unmatched junction nucleotides: 10. CDR3 amino acids: CASSFGLVTGAYEQYF. The CDR3 DNA follows: TGTGCCAGCAGCTTCGGTCTGGTTACAGGGGCCTACGAGCAGTACTTC.